The 10 T cell receptor beta chains below were found in one sample sequenced in a study of blood T cell repertoires in COVID-19. Profiled with immunoSEQ multiplex PCR; TCRdb holds only in-frame clones, not every one. The profile covers roughly 100,000 clones, with around 92% appearing a single time and about 4% taken by the ten largest. The source material was peripheral blood. Every receptor here comes from a woman aged 55-69 years with acute or convalescent COVID-19.

The chain employs TRBV28 and TRBJ2-7, with a possible D match to TRBD2 (7 bases). The CDR3 totals 15 residues. V lost 1 base and J 3 bases, leaving 13 bases between the germline ends. Germline V gene data show CDR1 as MDHEN and CDR2 as SYDVKM. The CDR3 reads CASSLLGGRIYEQYF. The DNA of the CDR3 is TGTGCCAGCAGTTTATTGGGGGGGCGTATCTACGAGCAGTACTTC.

The genes are TRBV7-8 and TRBJ1-5, with 8 bases aligning to TRBD1. The V and J ends lost 4 bases and 2 bases, in that order; junction bases with no gene match: 10. The CDR3 sequence is 17 residues long. Germline lookup yields CDR1 SGHVS and CDR2 FQNEAQ. The chain's CDR3 is CASSSSNTGGGNQPQHF. As DNA, the CDR3 is TGTGCCAGCAGCTCTTCCAATACAGGGGGGGGCAATCAGCCCCAGCATTTT.

The V call is TRBV3-1 (or the pseudogene TRBV3-2), the J call TRBJ2-5, with a possible D match to TRBD1 (5 bases). This CDR3 contains 15 residues. Germline CDR1 reads LGHDT; CDR2 reads YNNKEL (reference sequence). The V end lost 1 base, the J end lost 9 bases, and 18 bases lay between the germline ends. CDR3 nucleotides: TGTGCCAGCAGCCAAGGTACCCAGGGCAGGTCCCCCCAGTACTTC. Residues: CASSQGTQGRSPQYF.

The chain joins TRBV27 to TRBJ1-2; 9 positions match TRBD1. V lost 6 bases, J lost 10 bases, and 6 bases stayed unmatched. The CDR3 extends over 12 amino acids. In germline, CDR1 is MNHEY, CDR2 SMNVEV (reference sequence). The CDR3 region has the DNA TGTGCCAGCAGGGGGACAGGGAAGCCCTACACCTTC. Protein sequence: CASRGTGKPYTF.

The V and J genes are TRBV13 and TRBJ1-3, with 8 nucleotides matching TRBD1. The CDR3 contains 13 residues. The germline V gene has CDR1 PRHDT and CDR2 FYEKMQ (reference sequence). Trimming at V came to 5 bases and at J to 5 bases, leaving 2 bases not matched to a gene. In DNA, the CDR3 is TGTGCCAGCAGCGGACAGGGTCGAAACACCATATATTTT. Its protein product is CASSGQGRNTIYF. The variable domain in full, with the rest retrieved from reference TRBV13 and TRBJ1-3, is AAGVIQSPRHLIKEKRETATLKCYPIPRHDTVYWYQQGPGQDPQFLISFYEKMQSDKGSIPDRFSAQQFSDYHSELNMSSLELGDSALYFCASSGQGRNTIYFGEGSWLTVV.

V is TRBV7-9 and J is TRBJ2-7; no clear D. This CDR3 is built from 13 residues. V was shortened by 1 base and J by 4 bases, with 8 bases between the two germline ends. The germline CDR1 and CDR2 sequences are SEHNR and FQNEAQ (reference sequence). The CDR3, as DNA: TGTGCCAGCAGCTTAGACGTGCAGTACGAGCAGTACTTC. Translated: CASSLDVQYEQYF.

This chain connects TRBV11-2 to TRBJ2-3; TRBD2 matches at 7 bases. The CDR3 has 14 residues. Germline loops: CDR1 SGHAT, CDR2 FQNNGV. Losses at the gene ends were 3 bases for V and 5 bases for J; bases not matched to a gene: 5. CDR3 protein: CASSLGLWKDTQYF. For the CDR3, the DNA is TGTGCCAGCAGCTTGGGACTATGGAAAGATACGCAGTATTTT. Full variable domain (remainder filled in from reference TRBV11-2 and TRBJ2-3): EAGVAQSPRYKIIEKRQSVAFWCNPISGHATLYWYQQILGQGPKLLIQFQNNGVVDDSQLPKDRFSAERLKGVDSTLKIQPAKLEDSAVYLCASSLGLWKDTQYFGPGTRLTVL.

The rearrangement uses TRBV6-2 or TRBV6-3 and TRBJ2-1; 9 bases match TRBD1. V trimming: 2 bases; J trimming: 6 bases; junction bases outside the gene matches: 11. The germline V gene has CDR1 MNHEY and CDR2 SVGEGT. This CDR3 is 17 amino acids long. CDR3 coding DNA: TGTGCCAGCAGTTACCGACCGCCGGGACAGGGACGCAATGAGCAGTTCTTC. Translating gives CASSYRPPGQGRNEQFF.

The chain carries TRBV27 and TRBJ2-2; the match to TRBD1 covers 9 bases. The CDR3 extends over 15 amino acids. Trimming at V came to 6 bases and at J to 4 bases, leaving 6 bases not matched to a gene. The germline V gene encodes CDR1 MNHEY and CDR2 SMNVEV (reference sequence). The CDR3 is CASRWGQGGTGELFF. CDR3 coding DNA: TGTGCCAGCAGGTGGGGACAGGGAGGCACCGGGGAGCTGTTTTTT.

This rearrangement joins TRBV7-9 to TRBJ1-2, with a weak D call TRBD1 (5 bases). The CDR3 has 16 residues. Trimming cost V 2 bases and J 5 bases, with 18 bases left between them. Germline V gene data show CDR1 as SEHNR and CDR2 as FQNEAQ (reference sequence). CDR3 DNA sequence: TGTGCCAGCAGCTTATATCGGGGCCGGGGGACGTATGGCTACACCTTC. Amino acids: CASSLYRGRGTYGYTF.